A single sample gave rise to the 9 T cell receptor beta chains below, sequenced in a study of blood T cell repertoires in COVID-19. The assay was immunoSEQ multiplex PCR, and TCRdb's table has in-frame clones only and misses some. The sample holds approximately 130,000 clones, approximately 86% seen once. The sample comprised PBMCs or T cells enriched from blood (not recorded which). The receptors were gathered from a woman in her 50s who had recovered from COVID-19.

This chain joins TRBV11-2 and TRBJ2-3, with 9 positions matching TRBD2. Germline CDR1 is SGHAT and CDR2 is FQNNGV. The CDR3 length is 16 residues. V was pared by 1 base and J by 2 bases, with 4 bases of the junction left unmatched. As DNA, the CDR3 is TGTGCCAGCAGCTTAGGGGCTAGCGGGGACACAGATACGCAGTATTTT. Encoded protein: CASSLGASGDTDTQYF.

The V and J genes are TRBV7-9 and TRBJ2-3; TRBD1 matches at 9 bases. CDR1 SEHNR and CDR2 FQNEAQ come from the germline V gene (reference sequence). Trimming at V came to 4 bases and at J to 6 bases, leaving 8 bases not matched to a gene. This CDR3 has 15 amino acids. The CDR3 DNA reads as TGTGCCAGCAGCTCCGGGGACAGGGAGGTGGATACGCAGTATTTT. Its protein product is CASSSGDREVDTQYF.

The chain is built from TRBV2 and TRBJ1-5, with D possibly matching TRBD1 (6 bases). CDR1 is SNHLY, CDR2 FYNNEI, per germline. The V and J ends lost 6 bases and 6 bases respectively, with 12 bases between them. The CDR3 runs 13 residues. The CDR3: CASREGGGQPQHF. CDR3 sequence (DNA): TGTGCCAGCAGGGAGGGGGGGGGTCAGCCCCAGCATTTT.

The rearrangement links TRBV3-1 (or the pseudogene TRBV3-2) to TRBJ1-6; no clear D. The CDR3 is 17 residues long. The V and J ends lost 0 bases and 0 bases respectively, with 9 bases between them. CDR1 and CDR2 from the germline V gene are LGHDT and YNNKEL (reference sequence). The CDR3 nucleotides are TGTGCCAGCAGCCAAGATAATGGAGCCTCCTATAATTCACCCCTCCACTTT. Protein: CASSQDNGASYNSPLHF.

The chain recombines TRBV2 with TRBJ2-7; TRBD2 aligns across 12 bases. From germline, CDR1 is SNHLY and CDR2 FYNNEI. There are 15 residues in the CDR3. Trimming removed 5 bases from V and 4 bases from J; junction bases left unmatched: 6. CDR3 in amino acids: CASSFLAGGPYEQYF. CDR3 sequence (DNA): TGTGCCAGCAGTTTTCTAGCGGGGGGGCCTTACGAGCAGTACTTC.

This chain connects TRBV14 to TRBJ1-3, with D hard to call. This CDR3 comprises 14 residues. Trimming took 1 base from V and 0 from J, leaving 4 bases between them. CDR1 SGHDN and CDR2 FVKESK come from the germline V gene. The CDR3 region is CASSQALSGNTIYF. The CDR3 DNA follows: TGTGCCAGCAGCCAAGCCCTCTCTGGAAACACCATATATTTT.

V and J are TRBV19 and TRBJ1-5; D call uncertain. Trimming cost V 9 bases and J 2 bases, with 17 bases left between them. There are 15 residues in the CDR3. Germline V gives CDR1 LNHDA, CDR2 SQIVND (reference sequence). CDR3 DNA sequence: TGTGCCAGCCGACGGGAGGGTTACGGCAATCAGCCCCAGCATTTT. Amino acids: CASRREGYGNQPQHF.

In this sample, this clone turned up once. The gene calls are TRBV6-1 and TRBJ1-1; possibly TRBD1 for D (5 bases). Germline assignment: CDR1 MNHNS and CDR2 SASEGT. The CDR3 length is 13 residues. Trimming took off 3 bases at V and 4 bases at J, with 9 bases between the two ends. Here the CDR3 DNA reads TGTGCCAGCAGTGAGGCAGGGTTCACTGAAGCTTTCTTT. As protein: CASSEAGFTEAFF.

This sequence joins TRBV5-1 and TRBJ1-4; D unresolved. The CDR3 has 15 amino acids. V lost 4 bases and J 0 bases, leaving 10 bases between the germline ends. Per germline, CDR1 SGHRS and CDR2 YFSETQ. The DNA for the CDR3 is TGCGCCAGCAGCATTAGCAGTTCAACTAATGAAAAACTGTTTTTT. This encodes CASSISSSTNEKLFF.